This paragraph reports one TCR beta chain. This clone was counted only a few times. Its antigen is still unknown. Base qualities are not recorded, but no much larger clone differs from it by a single base. The germline V gene (reference sequence) gives CDR1 as LNHDA and CDR2 as SQIVND. The CDR3 starts with the cysteine, ends with the phenylalanine, and has 14 residues. The DNA shown is the 42-base CDR3, in frame from base 1. V has 4 bases trimmed and J has 7 bases trimmed; junction bases matching no gene number 8. TCRbeta CDR3 regions were amplified from genomic DNA using the immunoSEQ Assay, a bias-controlled multiplex PCR. The authors' pipeline ran thus. The number of nucleated cells in each sample was estimated from the amplification of reference gene primers within the assay. To quantify the absolute abundance of each unique TCRbeta CDR3 rearrangement, sequence reads were collapsed and filtered. For each sample, productive Simpson clonality was calculated as the square root of Simpson's diversity index across productive rearrangements. Sourced from immuneACCESS, this table was stored by TCRdb with only in-frame sequences that have V and J called. A share of the clones is absent; for the studies checked, an unresolved V gene accounts for under half, and the remainder has no known explanation. V, J and clone size reflect that table, while D and trimming were determined from the DNA. A total of approximately 270,000 clones appear in this sample, roughly 84% of them only once. The top ten clonotypes cover roughly 0.94% of the sample.

These data belong to a study of blood T cell repertoires in COVID-19 (dated by TCRdb to about 2020). The study in broad terms: Samples from collaborators originated in the United States, Italy and Spain and spanned both the acute and convalescent phases of COVID-19. The material from the prospective study consisted of cDNA or gDNA derived from T cells, B-cell-depleted T cells, or PBMCs. Deeply sampled blood TCRbeta repertoires from subjects exposed to, actively infected with, or recovered from COVID-19 were included in the dataset. The repertoires were made available in a free public database intended to serve as a resource for research on the immune response to SARS-CoV-2. Samples came from the ongoing ImmuneRACE study (first 160 participants) plus 1,254 subjects from 6 global collaborators. A de-identified subject ID, COVID-19 status, age in years and sex were almost always included in the sample metadata. HLA class I and class II types, where available, came from metadata supplied by the sample provider rather than from assay-based typing. Broad study findings and their caveats: The quantity of clinical and demographic metadata differed by source and by participant and was supplied without curation.

One collaborating source in Seattle enrolled patients while the patients were actively infected and followed the patients over time throughout the course of disease. Collaborating institutions collected whole blood in K2EDTA tubes following their own protocols. For TCRbeta analysis, collaborators shipped samples as frozen whole blood, isolated PBMCs, or DNA extracted from either of those sample types. What was sequenced was peripheral blood. Recombination linked TRBV19 to TRBJ1-1; TRBD1 fits 8 bases in the junction. This receptor was identified in a human donor with COVID-19, enrolled during active disease. The donor label of this sample is uncertain. The CDR3: CASSTTGGPFEAFF. The DNA sequence follows: TGTGCCAGTAGTACAACAGGGGGACCCTTTGAAGCTTTCTTT.